Each of the 4 T cell receptor beta chains below was sequenced from the same sample in a study of cytomegalovirus exposure and HLA in healthy donors. 60 Vbeta and 13 Jbeta primers were used in PCR. The protocol was immunoSEQ multiplex PCR, while the TCRdb copy is restricted to in-frame clones and leaves out a portion. The table includes some 160,000 clones, around 70% detected once. Specimen: PBMCs. These TCRs come from a man between 35 and 55 years old in good health and CMV-seronegative.

The J gene is TRBJ1-1, the V gene TRBV5-6; D is perhaps TRBD1 (6 bases). Germline V gives CDR1 SGHDT, CDR2 YYEEEE. The length of the CDR3 is 16 residues. Trimming left V 1 base short and J 2 bases short, with 15 bases between. CDR3 bases: TGTGCCAGCAGCTTGTTGGCAGGGGCACCTAACACTGAAGCTTTCTTT. This codes for CASSLLAGAPNTEAFF.

This clone came up once. The V and J genes are TRBV5-4 and TRBJ1-6; the D gene is possibly TRBD1 (5 bases). Deletions cut 0 bases from V and 7 bases from J, with 17 bases between. The CDR3 contains 17 residues. The germline V gene has CDR1 SGHNT and CDR2 YYREEE (reference sequence). Written as DNA, the CDR3 is TGTGCCAGCAGCTTGGATGTTATGGGGGGAGAGAATTCACCCCTCCACTTT. It encodes CASSLDVMGGENSPLHF.

The chain employs TRBV25-1 and TRBJ1-6; D is ambiguous. The CDR3 extends over 16 amino acids. V gave up 5 bases and J gave up 0 bases, with 11 bases separating them. CDR1 and CDR2 from the germline V gene are MGHDK and SYGVNS. The CDR3 loop reads CASSPRVSSYNSPLHF. CDR3 nucleotides: TGTGCCAGCAGTCCTCGGGTCAGCTCCTATAATTCACCCCTCCACTTT.

This clone has just one count. Germline is not matched at one junction end, which may reflect a read error. This chain uses TRBV30 with TRBJ1-2, with 9 bases matching TRBD1. The CDR3 runs to 14 residues. Germline CDR1 GTSNPN, CDR2 SVGIG (reference sequence). The CDR3 DNA sequence: TGTGCCTGGAGTGTAACAGGGGGCTCGGAAGGCTACCCCTTC. It yields the protein CAWSVTGGSEGYPF.